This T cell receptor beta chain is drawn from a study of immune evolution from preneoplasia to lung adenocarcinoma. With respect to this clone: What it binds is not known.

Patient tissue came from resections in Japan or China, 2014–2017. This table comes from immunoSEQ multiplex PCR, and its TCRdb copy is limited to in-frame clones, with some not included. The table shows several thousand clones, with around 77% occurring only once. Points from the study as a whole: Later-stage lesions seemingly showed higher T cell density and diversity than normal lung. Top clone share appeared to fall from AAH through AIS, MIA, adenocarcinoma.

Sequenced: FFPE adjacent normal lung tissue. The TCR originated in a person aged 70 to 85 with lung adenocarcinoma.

The CDR3: CASGLNRFEQYF. The CDR3 DNA is TGTGCTAGTGGTTTGAACAGGTTCGAGCAGTACTTC. This chain joins TRBV12-5 and TRBJ2-7, with D tentatively TRBD1 (5 bases). Per germline, CDR1 LGHNT and CDR2 FRNRAP. There are 12 residues in the CDR3. V gave up 2 bases and J gave up 6 bases, with 8 bases separating them.